This T cell receptor (beta chain) was found in a study of regulatory T cells in long-lasting Graves disease. This clonotype showed up just a few times. Arm-PCR with iRepertoire HTBI primers amplified the CDR3 regions for these TCR beta libraries. MiXCR, run by TCRdb on the multiplex PCR reads, gives a single entry per CDR3 protein. The sample gives 620,000 or so distinct CDR3 sequences, around 17% of which show up once; 18% is in the top ten. Time point defined: newly diagnosed GD, antithyroid drugs for less than 3 months. Isolated PBMC RNA provided the starting material for the TCR library. Trimming pared 4 bases from V and 0 bases from J, leaving 13 bases between. Germline lookup yields CDR1 MNHEY and CDR2 SMNVEV (reference sequence). The CDR3 has 16 amino acids. These sequences were also reported in another study, on T cells in Graves' hyperthyroidism and ophthalmopathy. That investigation notes: Primed by the HTBI set, a first-round RT-PCR was run on the TCR CDR3.

This receptor was identified in a woman aged 25 to 45 with Graves disease. The sample consisted of peripheral blood mononuclear cells (PBMCs), taken at new diagnosis, from a patient treated with antithyroid drugs. The rearrangement joins TRBV27 to TRBJ2-1; tentatively, D is TRBD2 (5 bases). CDR3 DNA sequence: TGTGCCAGCAGTTGGTCCAGCGGAGTCTCCTACAATGAGCAGTTCTTC. Its protein product is CASSWSSGVSYNEQFF.